Listed here is a single T cell receptor (beta chain). The ends were cut back, 0 bases at V and 5 bases at J, with 19 bases in the middle. The CDR3 length is 17 residues. Per the germline V gene, CDR1 is MGHRA and CDR2 is YSYEKL. The data were obtained in a study of shared T cell receptors in the human thymus. Clones were sequenced by immunoSEQ multiplex PCR, and TCRdb holds only the in-frame ones, with some missing. The data show more than 550,000 clones, with 80% to 90% seen just once and roughly 0.01% held by the top ten. The sample was also linked to a second study, of human thymus T cells. From that paper: The source of the thymus tissue was resections taken during corrective heart surgery. Biased V and J segment usage appeared in thymus and peripheral blood.

The origin of this receptor is a girl less than two years old with a congenital heart defect. The chain combines TRBV4-1 with TRBJ2-5, with D tentatively TRBD2 (5 bases). The source material was thymocytes. The CDR3 nucleotides are TGCGCCAGCAGCCAAGACGACCCCGGGGAGAATAGGGAGACCCAGTACTTC. Protein: CASSQDDPGENRETQYF.